The 22 T cell receptor beta chains presented below share a single source sample, sequenced in a study of post-analysis software for immune sequencing data. Study-level findings and limits: Roughly five TRBV segments appeared more often in patients than in controls, and TRBV5-6, TRBV5-1 and TRBV20-1 were among these.

Presence of unique molecular identifiers characterized the TCR beta cDNA libraries. MiXCR, applied by TCRdb to the PCR reads, yields one record per CDR3 protein. There are hundreds of thousands of distinct CDR3 sequences in the sample; 59% occur only once, and 11% lies in the top ten. For these TCRs, the target antigens are not known. The sequenced sample consisted of blood. Every receptor here comes from a girl between 2 and 10 years old with multiple sclerosis.

This chain uses TRBV20-1 with TRBJ2-1; the match to TRBD2 covers 10 bases. The V segment lost 6 bases and the J segment 2 bases; nucleotides outside the gene matches: 4. Germline V gene sequence: CDR1 DFQATT, CDR2 SNEGSKA (reference sequence). The CDR3 spans 14 residues. The CDR3 protein is CSAPGLATYNEQFF. CDR3 coding DNA: TGCAGTGCCCCGGGACTAGCGACCTACAATGAGCAGTTCTTC.

V usage is TRBV29-1 and J usage is TRBJ2-5; 9 nucleotides align to TRBD1. This CDR3 is 13 amino acids long. After removal of 8 bases from V and 5 bases from J, the junction contained 9 bases not matched to a gene. Germline CDR1 is SQVTM and CDR2 is ANQGSEA. The CDR3 here is CSTGQGWTETQYF. DNA for the CDR3: TGCAGCACCGGACAGGGGTGGACGGAGACCCAGTACTTC.

The chain couples TRBV5-1 to TRBJ1-2, with D possibly being TRBD1 (6 bases). The CDR3 runs to 14 residues. Germline V gene lookup returns CDR1 SGHRS and CDR2 YFSETQ. Trimming left V 4 bases short and J 5 bases short, with 15 bases between. CDR3 protein: CASSVPGVGYGYTF. In nucleotides, the CDR3 is TGCGCCAGCAGCGTGCCAGGGGTCGGGTATGGCTACACCTTC.

This chain joins TRBV6-2 or TRBV6-3 and TRBJ1-2; D uncertain. Per the germline V gene, CDR1 is MNHEY and CDR2 is SVGEGT. V shed 5 bases and J shed 0 bases, with 7 bases lying between them. The CDR3 sequence is 13 residues long. CDR3: CASSHTPNYGYTF. As DNA, the CDR3 is TGTGCCAGCAGTCATACGCCTAACTATGGCTACACCTTC.

This chain connects TRBV9 to TRBJ2-3, with 9 bases lining up with TRBD2. CDR1 and CDR2 (germline): SGDLS, YYNGEE. This CDR3 comprises 15 residues. After removal of 1 base from V and 0 bases from J, the junction contained 0 bases not matched to a gene. DNA for the CDR3: TGTGCCAGCAGCGTACTAGCGGGAAGCACAGATACGCAGTATTTT. Amino acids: CASSVLAGSTDTQYF. The entire variable domain, with the rest obtained from reference TRBV9 and TRBJ2-3, is as follows: DSGVTQTPKHLITATGQRVTLRCSPRSGDLSVYWYQQSLDQGLQFLIQYYNGEERAKGNILERFSAQQFPDLHSELNLSSLELGDSALYFCASSVLAGSTDTQYFGPGTRLTVL.

This clonotype was detected a few times. This chain joins TRBV10-3 and TRBJ1-2; 8 positions agree with TRBD1. The CDR3 contains 16 residues. With 3 bases clipped from V and 4 bases from J, the junction kept 10 bases outside the gene matches. Germline assignment: CDR1 ENHRY and CDR2 SYGVKD. CDR3 loop: CAISDPHSDRAYGYTF. CDR3 nucleotides: TGTGCCATCAGTGACCCGCACTCGGACAGGGCCTATGGCTACACCTTC.

The chain joins TRBV20-1 to TRBJ2-3, with a weak D call TRBD1 (6 bases). Trimming removed 3 bases from V and 8 bases from J, with 18 bases in between. Germline V gives CDR1 DFQATT, CDR2 SNEGSKA (reference sequence). The CDR3 consists of 14 residues. The CDR3 here is CSASYEGGLSTQYF. CDR3 in DNA: TGCAGTGCTAGCTACGAAGGGGGTCTATCTACGCAGTATTTT.

The CDR3 sequence: CASSEEGTSYEQYF. CDR3 nucleotide sequence: TGTGCCAGCAGTGAAGAAGGGACTAGCTACGAGCAGTACTTC. V gene TRBV6-1 combines with J gene TRBJ2-7; 8 bases line up with TRBD2. This CDR3 region has 14 residues. Losses at the gene ends were 1 base for V and 3 bases for J; bases not matched to a gene: 2. The germline V gene encodes CDR1 MNHNS and CDR2 SASEGT.

This clonotype was observed a handful of times. The rearrangement links TRBV24-1 to TRBJ2-1; 7 bases are shared with TRBD1. The J segment lost 2 bases and the V segment lost 5 bases, leaving 11 bases of the junction unmatched. From germline, CDR1 is KGHDR and CDR2 SFDVKD. The CDR3 length is 17 residues. For the CDR3, the DNA is TGTGCCACCAGTGTTGGGGCAGGGGGAACCACCTACAATGAGCAGTTCTTC. It encodes CATSVGAGGTTYNEQFF.

The sample holds a few counts of this clonotype. The genes are TRBV2 and TRBJ2-2; the D gene is possibly TRBD2 (6 bases). This CDR3 spans 16 amino acids. The V end lost 3 bases, the J end lost 5 bases, and 16 bases lay between the germline ends. The germline CDR1 and CDR2 sequences are SNHLY and FYNNEI. CDR3 amino acids: CASSDLGQGGTGELFF. In DNA form, the CDR3 reads TGTGCCAGCAGTGACCTTGGCCAGGGAGGAACCGGGGAGCTGTTTTTT.

This clonotype was detected only once. The V call is TRBV14, the J call TRBJ2-7; perhaps TRBD1 as D (5 bases). The CDR3 has 15 residues. Germline V gene data show CDR1 as SGHDN and CDR2 as FVKESK. Trimming stripped 0 bases from V and 8 bases from J, with 17 bases between. The CDR3 DNA reads as TGTGCCAGCAGCCAAGATAAAGGGGTTGGGTCGAAGCAGTACTTC. This gives the protein CASSQDKGVGSKQYF.

The J gene is TRBJ2-3, the V gene TRBV28; D remains unclear. CDR1 and CDR2 from the germline V gene are MDHEN and SYDVKM. Trimming shortened V by 7 bases and J by 4 bases, and 6 bases separated the two germline ends. CDR3 size: 11 residues. For the CDR3, the DNA is TGTGCCAGCAAAGGGTCAGATACGCAGTATTTT. Its translation is CASKGSDTQYF.

The chain has TRBV9 and TRBJ2-1; D may be TRBD2 (5 bases). V lost 0 bases, J lost 3 bases, and 10 bases lay in between. The CDR3 covers 15 residues. Germline V gene data show CDR1 as SGDLS and CDR2 as YYNGEE. The CDR3 DNA follows: TGTGCCAGCAGCGTAGCGGACCGGGACTACAATGAGCAGTTCTTC. It codes for CASSVADRDYNEQFF.

J is TRBJ2-7 and V is TRBV4-2, with 10 bases aligning to TRBD2. V lost 0 bases and J lost 4; bases outside the gene matches: 9. This CDR3 is built from 17 residues. Germline-derived CDR1 and CDR2 are LGHNA and YNFKEQ. The CDR3 loop reads CASSQEEPGLAYYEQYF. CDR3 coding DNA: TGTGCCAGCAGCCAAGAGGAGCCGGGACTAGCGTATTACGAGCAGTACTTC.

The chain recombines TRBV7-9 with TRBJ1-2; D is uncertain. With 7 bases removed from V and 2 bases from J, the gap between germline ends came to 14 bases. CDR3 length equals 14 residues. Germline CDR1 and CDR2: SEHNR and FQNEAQ (reference sequence). CDR3 nucleotide sequence: TGTGCCAGCACCACTTTGCGGGTCAACTATGGCTACACCTTC. Encoded protein: CASTTLRVNYGYTF.

This clonotype was seen a handful of times. CDR3 in amino acids: CASSPDRGYEKLFF. The CDR3 coding sequence is TGTGCCAGCAGCCCGGACAGGGGGTATGAAAAACTGTTTTTT. V is TRBV7-8 and J is TRBJ1-4, with 10 bases identical to TRBD1. Trimming cost V 5 bases and J 6 bases; bases outside gene matches: 3. The length of the CDR3 is 14 residues. The germline V gene has CDR1 SGHVS and CDR2 FQNEAQ.

The chain combines TRBV5-1 with TRBJ1-1; no reliable D call. Trimming pared 0 bases from V and 0 bases from J, leaving 9 bases between. This CDR3 spans 15 amino acids. CDR1 is SGHRS, CDR2 YFSETQ, per germline. The CDR3 protein is CASSLVDRMNTEAFF. CDR3 sequence (DNA): TGCGCCAGCAGCTTGGTGGACCGCATGAACACTGAAGCTTTCTTT.

This chain joins TRBV5-1 and TRBJ2-1, with 7 bases identical to TRBD2. Trimming cost V 4 bases and J 5 bases; bases outside gene matches: 9. The CDR3 consists of 15 residues. In germline, CDR1 is SGHRS, CDR2 YFSETQ. The CDR3 coding sequence is TGCGCCAGCAGCCCCCTTGGGGGGGGAGACAATGAGCAGTTCTTC. It encodes CASSPLGGGDNEQFF.

The chain combines TRBV20-1 with TRBJ2-5, with D hard to call. CDR3 length: 12 residues. Deletions cut 6 bases from V and 5 bases from J, with 13 bases between. Germline V gene sequence: CDR1 DFQATT, CDR2 SNEGSKA (reference sequence). CDR3: CSATGRVETQYF. CDR3 coding DNA: TGCAGTGCCACCGGTCGGGTGGAGACCCAGTACTTC.

The chain combines TRBV16 with TRBJ1-1, with D unresolved. Germline V CDR1 and CDR2: KGHSY, FQNENV. The CDR3 covers 15 residues. The V and J ends lost 3 bases and 4 bases respectively, with 15 bases between them. The CDR3: CASSQTDEGSTEAFF. The CDR3 bases are TGTGCCAGCAGCCAGACGGACGAAGGGTCCACTGAAGCTTTCTTT.

V is TRBV28 and J is TRBJ2-7; D is undetermined. Germline V lookup: CDR1 MDHEN, CDR2 SYDVKM. With 7 bases removed from V and 0 bases from J, the gap between germline ends came to 13 bases. This CDR3 has 14 amino acids. This chain's CDR3 is CASTSSTDSYEQYF. In DNA form, the CDR3 reads TGTGCCAGCACCTCCTCTACAGACTCCTACGAGCAGTACTTC.

The chain carries TRBV5-1 and TRBJ1-1; D is possibly TRBD1 (6 bases). The CDR3 is 13 residues long. Trimming removed 6 bases at V and 11 bases at J, with 20 bases between. Germline CDR1 reads SGHRS; CDR2 reads YFSETQ. CDR3 DNA sequence: TGCGCCAGCAAACAACCCCCGGACAGTACGGCTTTCTTT. It codes for CASKQPPDSTAFF. Full variable domain (remainder filled in from reference TRBV5-1 and TRBJ1-1): KAGVTQTPRYLIKTRGQQVTLSCSPISGHRSVSWYQQTPGQGLQFLFEYFSETQRNKGNFPGRFSGRQFSNSRSEMNVSTLELGDSALYLCASKQPPDSTAFFGQGTRLTVV.